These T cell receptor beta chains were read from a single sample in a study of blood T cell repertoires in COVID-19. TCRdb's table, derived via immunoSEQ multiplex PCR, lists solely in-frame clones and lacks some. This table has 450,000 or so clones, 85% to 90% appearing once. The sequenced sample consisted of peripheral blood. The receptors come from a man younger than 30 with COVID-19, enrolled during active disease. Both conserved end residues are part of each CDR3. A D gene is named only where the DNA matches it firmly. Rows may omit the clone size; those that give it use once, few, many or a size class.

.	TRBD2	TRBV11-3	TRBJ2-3	TGTGCCAGCAGGACTAGCGGGACGGGAGATACGCAGTATTTT	CASRTSGTGDTQYF
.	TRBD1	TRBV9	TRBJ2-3	TGTGCCAGCAGCACAGACAGGGTAAGGGCAGATACGCAGTATTTT	CASSTDRVRADTQYF
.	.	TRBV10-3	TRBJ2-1	TGTGCCATCAGCCGGGACACTCAAAATGAGCAGTTCTTC	CAISRDTQNEQFF
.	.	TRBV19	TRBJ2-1	TGTGCCAGTATTAGGGGGGGAGATTCCAATGAGCAGTTCTTC	CASIRGGDSNEQFF
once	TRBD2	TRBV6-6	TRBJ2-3	TGTGCCAGCAAGCGGGGGGGCCGGGTTTCTGATACGCAGTATTTT	CASKRGGRVSDTQYF
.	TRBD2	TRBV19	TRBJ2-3	TGTGCCAGTAGTAACCGACTAGCGGGGGTGTCAGATACGCAGTATTTT	CASSNRLAGVSDTQYF
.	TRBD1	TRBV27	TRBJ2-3	TGTGCCAGCAGTCCCGACAGGGGGCATTATCGGACAGATACGCAGTATTTT	CASSPDRGHYRTDTQYF
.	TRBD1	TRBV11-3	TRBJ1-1	TGTGCCAGCAGCCCGACAGGGATTGAAGCTTTCTTT	CASSPTGIEAFF
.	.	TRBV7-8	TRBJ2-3	TGTGCCAGCTACAAAGGCAGGCTGACAGATACGCAGTATTTT	CASYKGRLTDTQYF
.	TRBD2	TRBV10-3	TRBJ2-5	TGTGCCATCAGTGGCGGGACTAGGGAAGAGACCCAGTACTTC	CAISGGTREETQYF
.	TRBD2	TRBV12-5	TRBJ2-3	TGTGCTAGTGGTTTGAGCTACCCGACTAGCGGGTTTAGCACAGATACGCAGTATTTT	CASGLSYPTSGFSTDTQYF
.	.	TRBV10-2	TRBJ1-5	TGCGCCAGCAGTGATGCGGTTATGGGCAATCAGCCCCAGCATTTT	CASSDAVMGNQPQHF
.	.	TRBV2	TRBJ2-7	TGTGCCAGCACTTCCCGAAGAGAATACGAGCAGTACTTC	CASTSRREYEQYF
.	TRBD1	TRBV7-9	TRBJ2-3	TGTGCCAGCAGCTTACAGGTCAGGGGGCCGGCAGATACGCAGTATTTT	CASSLQVRGPADTQYF
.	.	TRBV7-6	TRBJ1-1	TGTGCCAGCAGCTCACAGGGTTCCACTGAAGCTTTCTTT	CASSSQGSTEAFF
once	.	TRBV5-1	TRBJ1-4	TGCGCCAGCAGCTGGACGGCGGGCAAATCAACTAATGAAAAACTGTTTTTT	CASSWTAGKSTNEKLFF
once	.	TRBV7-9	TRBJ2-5	TGTGCCAGCAGCGGTGACAGGACGGACCAAGAGACCCAGTACTTC	CASSGDRTDQETQYF
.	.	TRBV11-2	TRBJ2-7	TGTGCCAGCAGCTTAGTAGGGGAAAGTTACGAGCAGTACTTC	CASSLVGESYEQYF
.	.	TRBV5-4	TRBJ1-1	TGTGCCAGCAGCTTGGTATCCGGGAAGAACACTGAAGCTTTCTTT	CASSLVSGKNTEAFF
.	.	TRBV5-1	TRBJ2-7	TGCGCCAGCAGCTTAGATCAACAGGGCTACGAGCAGTACTTC	CASSLDQQGYEQYF
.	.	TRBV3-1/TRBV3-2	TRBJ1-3	TGTGCCAGCAGCCAGGAACAGGGTTTCGGTGGAAACACCATATATTTT	CASSQEQGFGGNTIYF
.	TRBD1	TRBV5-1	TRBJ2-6	TGCGCCAGCAGCCCTCCGACAGGGGGCCAGTCTTTGTCTGGGGCCAACGTCCTGACTTTC	CASSPPTGGQSLSGANVLTF
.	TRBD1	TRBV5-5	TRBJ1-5	TGTGCCAGCAGCTTGGCAGGGGGTCAGCCCCAGCATTTT	CASSLAGGQPQHF
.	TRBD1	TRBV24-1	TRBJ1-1	TGTGCCACCAGGGGACAGCGGAACACTGAAGCTTTCTTT	CATRGQRNTEAFF
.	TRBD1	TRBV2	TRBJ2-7	TGTGCCAGCAGCGGACAGGGGCTCTCCTACGAGCAGTACTTC	CASSGQGLSYEQYF
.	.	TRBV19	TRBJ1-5	TGTGCCAGTAGAACCGGGGGGACTAGCAATCAGCCCCAGCATTTT	CASRTGGTSNQPQHF
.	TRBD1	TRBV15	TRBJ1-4	TGTGCCACCAGCAGAGGCAGGGGGGAAAAACTGTTTTTT	CATSRGRGEKLFF
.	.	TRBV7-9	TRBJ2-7	TGTGCCAGCAGCTTGCTGACAGTTACCTACGAGCAGTACTTC	CASSLLTVTYEQYF
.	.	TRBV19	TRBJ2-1	TGTGCCAGTAGTACCCCGCACTACTCCAATGAGCAGTTCTTC	CASSTPHYSNEQFF
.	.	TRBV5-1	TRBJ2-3	TGCGCCAGCAGCTTGGGGGGCTCAGATACGCAGTATTTT	CASSLGGSDTQYF
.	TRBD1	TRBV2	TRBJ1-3	TGTGCCAGCAGGGACAGGACCTCTGGAAACACCATATATTTT	CASRDRTSGNTIYF
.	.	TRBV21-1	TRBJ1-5	TGTGCCAGCAGCAGGGGACAGGTCTGGGATCAGCCCCAGCATTTT	CASSRGQVWDQPQHF
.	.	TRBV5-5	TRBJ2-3	TGTGCCAGCAGCTTGGGGACAGAGAGCACAGATACGCAGTATTTT	CASSLGTESTDTQYF
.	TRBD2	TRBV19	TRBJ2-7	TGTGCCAGTAGTCCAACGTGGACTAGCGGGGCCTCCTACGAGCAGTACTTC	CASSPTWTSGASYEQYF
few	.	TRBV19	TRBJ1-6	TGTGCCACACAGGGTTACTATAATTCACCCCTCCACTTT	CATQGYYNSPLHF
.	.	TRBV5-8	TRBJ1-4	TGTGCCAGCAGCCTCGGACACCTTGCAACTAATGAAAAACTGTTTTTT	CASSLGHLATNEKLFF
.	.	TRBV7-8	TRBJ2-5	TGTGCCAGCGGCGGGGACCCGGCGGGCCCCGAGACCCAGTACTTC	CASGGDPAGPETQYF